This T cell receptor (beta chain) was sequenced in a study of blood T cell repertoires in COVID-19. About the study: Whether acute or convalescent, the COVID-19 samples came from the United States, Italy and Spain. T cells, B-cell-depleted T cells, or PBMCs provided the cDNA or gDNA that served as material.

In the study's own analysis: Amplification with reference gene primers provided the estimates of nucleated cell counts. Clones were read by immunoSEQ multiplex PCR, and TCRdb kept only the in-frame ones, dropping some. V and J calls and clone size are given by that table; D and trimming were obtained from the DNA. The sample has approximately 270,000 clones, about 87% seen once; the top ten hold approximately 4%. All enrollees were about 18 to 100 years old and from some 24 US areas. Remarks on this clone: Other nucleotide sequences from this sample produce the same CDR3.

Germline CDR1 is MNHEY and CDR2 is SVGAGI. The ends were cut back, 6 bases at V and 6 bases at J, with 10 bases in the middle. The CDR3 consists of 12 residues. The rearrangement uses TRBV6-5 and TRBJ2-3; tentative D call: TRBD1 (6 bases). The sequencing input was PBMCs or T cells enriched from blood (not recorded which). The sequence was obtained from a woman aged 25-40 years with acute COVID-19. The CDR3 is CASSLRGDTQYF. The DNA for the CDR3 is TGTGCCAGCAGCCTTAGGGGGGATACGCAGTATTTT.